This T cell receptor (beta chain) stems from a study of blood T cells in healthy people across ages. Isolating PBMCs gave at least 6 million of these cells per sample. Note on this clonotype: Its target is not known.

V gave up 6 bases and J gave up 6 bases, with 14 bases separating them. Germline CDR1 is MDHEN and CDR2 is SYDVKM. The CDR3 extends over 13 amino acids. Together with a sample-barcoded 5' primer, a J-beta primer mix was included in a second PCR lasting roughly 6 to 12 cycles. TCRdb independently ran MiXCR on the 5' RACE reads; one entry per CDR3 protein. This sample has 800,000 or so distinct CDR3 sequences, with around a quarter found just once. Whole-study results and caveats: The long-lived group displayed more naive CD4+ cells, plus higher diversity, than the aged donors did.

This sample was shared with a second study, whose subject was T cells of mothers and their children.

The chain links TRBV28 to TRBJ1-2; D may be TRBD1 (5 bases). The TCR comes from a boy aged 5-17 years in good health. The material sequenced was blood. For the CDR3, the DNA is TGTGCCAGCAGGGAACAACCCAGGGATGGCTACACCTTC. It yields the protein CASREQPRDGYTF.